Below are 30 T cell receptor beta chains sequenced from a single sample in a study of cytomegalovirus exposure and HLA in healthy donors. Researchers ran the PCR with 60 Vbeta and 13 Jbeta primers. Some clones are missing from TCRdb's copy, which holds only in-frame ones; the method was immunoSEQ multiplex PCR. The sample includes 200,000 or so clones, roughly 80% of them seen just once. The sequenced sample consisted of PBMCs. All receptors derive from a girl aged 2 to 10 in good health and CMV-seronegative.

Worth noting for this clone: Other DNA sequences from this sample encode an identical CDR3 as well. The chain employs TRBV9 and TRBJ1-1; D is unclear. V was cut by 0 bases and J by 2 bases, with 5 bases left in between. The CDR3 covers 13 residues. CDR1 is SGDLS and CDR2 is YYNGEE in the germline V gene. The CDR3 region is CASSVAGNTEAFF. The DNA of the CDR3 is TGTGCCAGCAGCGTAGCAGGAAACACTGAAGCTTTCTTT.

The rearrangement uses TRBV5-6 and TRBJ2-7; 8 nucleotides align to TRBD1. CDR3 size: 17 residues. Germline V gene data show CDR1 as SGHDT and CDR2 as YYEEEE. J lost 6 bases, V lost 4 bases, and 18 bases had no gene match. CDR3 DNA sequence: TGTGCCAGCAGCCCATTACCTGAGGGACAGGTCTATCCCGAGCAGTACTTC. It translates to CASSPLPEGQVYPEQYF.

V usage is TRBV13 and J usage is TRBJ1-5; possible D gene TRBD1, 6 bases. This CDR3 is 16 amino acids long. Germline V gene lookup returns CDR1 PRHDT and CDR2 FYEKMQ (reference sequence). The V end lost 0 bases, the J end lost 4 bases, and 13 bases lay between the germline ends. This CDR3 reads CASSLGIGQGNQPQHF. In DNA, the CDR3 is TGTGCCAGCAGCTTAGGAATTGGCCAGGGGAATCAGCCCCAGCATTTT.

The V call is TRBV11-3, the J call TRBJ2-6; D is ambiguous. Per the germline V gene, CDR1 is SGHNT and CDR2 is YENEEA. This CDR3 spans 15 amino acids. V shed 3 bases and J shed 3 bases, with 9 bases lying between them. CDR3 sequence: CASSFMTGGANVLTF. CDR3 nucleotide sequence: TGTGCCAGCAGCTTTATGACGGGTGGGGCCAACGTCCTGACTTTC.

The rearrangement uses TRBV5-4 and TRBJ2-7; 7 positions match TRBD1. The CDR3 has 15 amino acids. Germline CDR1 and CDR2: SGHNT and YYREEE (reference sequence). V lost 5 bases to trimming and J lost 7 bases; unmatched junction nucleotides: 15. In DNA, the CDR3 is TGTGCCAGCAGACAGAGCCGGGACAGAGGTGGAGAGCAGTACTTC. Protein: CASRQSRDRGGEQYF.

This sequence joins TRBV27 and TRBJ2-1, with D unclear. V was trimmed by 6 bases and J by 3 bases, leaving 9 bases between them. Germline assignment: CDR1 MNHEY and CDR2 SMNVEV (reference sequence). This CDR3 has 13 residues. The CDR3 region has the DNA TGTGCCAGCAGGCTGGCCCTCTACAATGAGCAGTTCTTC. The encoded protein is CASRLALYNEQFF.

The genes are TRBV27 and TRBJ2-7; no clear D gene. The CDR3 is 15 amino acids. Germline values: CDR1 MNHEY, CDR2 SMNVEV (reference sequence). The V end was cut by 1 base, the J end by 3 bases, with 13 bases between. CDR3 loop: CASSLFASSYYEQYF. The CDR3 coding sequence is TGTGCCAGCAGTTTATTTGCGTCATCTTACTACGAGCAGTACTTC.

This clone was recorded once. This chain joins TRBV5-6 and TRBJ2-3; TRBD2 agrees at 9 bases. There are 16 residues in the CDR3. From germline, CDR1 is SGHDT and CDR2 YYEEEE. V was clipped by 4 bases and J by 6 bases; unmatched bases: 12. This CDR3 is CASSRPGLAVLDTQYF. The CDR3 DNA follows: TGTGCCAGCAGCCGACCGGGACTAGCAGTTCTGGATACGCAGTATTTT.

This clone was counted a few times. The chain recombines TRBV5-1 with TRBJ2-5; D gene uncertain. V lost 4 bases, J lost 5 bases, and 12 bases lay in between. The CDR3 totals 13 residues. The germline V gene has CDR1 SGHRS and CDR2 YFSETQ. The CDR3 sequence: CASSVGYFETQYF. CDR3 sequence (DNA): TGCGCCAGCAGCGTGGGCTATTTCGAGACCCAGTACTTC.

The J gene is TRBJ1-1, the V gene TRBV11-3, with TRBD1 identical over 11 bases. The CDR3 has 14 residues. With V trimmed by 5 bases and J by 8 bases, 7 bases remained unmatched. Germline CDR1 SGHNT, CDR2 YENEEA. CDR3 protein: CASSRGQGDGEAFF. The DNA for the CDR3 is TGTGCCAGCAGCCGGGGACAGGGGGACGGGGAAGCTTTCTTT.

V is TRBV7-6 and J is TRBJ1-5; tentative D call: TRBD1 (5 bases). The CDR3 totals 13 residues. V dropped 5 bases and J dropped 4 bases, with 9 bases sitting between them. Germline V gene sequence: CDR1 SGHVS, CDR2 FNYEAQ. This CDR3 is CASSRTWNQPQHF. CDR3 DNA: TGTGCCAGCAGCCGGACATGGAATCAGCCCCAGCATTTT.

This clone was detected once. The CDR3 spells CASSHGEAGAFYGYTF. The CDR3 DNA reads TGCGCCAGCAGTCACGGGGAGGCTGGGGCTTTCTATGGCTACACCTTC. The chain uses TRBV23-1 and TRBJ1-2; tentative D call: TRBD1 (5 bases). TRBV23-1 falls under the ORF class, with uncertain function. Deletions cut 3 bases from V and 4 bases from J, with 18 bases between. The CDR3 covers 16 residues.

A single count supports this clone. The chain is built from TRBV2 and TRBJ1-5; 10 bases are shared with TRBD1. After removal of 8 bases from V and 0 bases from J, the junction contained 7 bases not matched to a gene. There are 16 residues in the CDR3. Germline V lookup: CDR1 SNHLY, CDR2 FYNNEI. The CDR3 DNA sequence: TGTGCCAGCCGGGACAGGGGAATTTATAGCAATCAGCCCCAGCATTTT. It translates to CASRDRGIYSNQPQHF. The entire variable domain, with the rest obtained from reference TRBV2 and TRBJ1-5, is as follows: EPEVTQTPSHQVTQMGQEVILRCVPISNHLYFYWYRQILGQKVEFLVSFYNNEISEKSEIFDDQFSVERPDGSNFTLKIRSTKLEDSAMYFCASRDRGIYSNQPQHFGDGTRLSIL.

The chain's CDR3 is CASSLGPFSNQPQHF. DNA of the CDR3: TGTGCCAGCAGCTTGGGGCCGTTTAGCAATCAGCCCCAGCATTTT. This rearrangement joins TRBV5-6 to TRBJ1-5; D call uncertain. The ends were cut back, 0 bases at V and 0 bases at J, with 7 bases in the middle. CDR1 SGHDT and CDR2 YYEEEE come from the germline V gene. This CDR3 is 15 amino acids long.

This clone was observed a handful of times. This chain joins TRBV5-6 and TRBJ2-6; D might be TRBD1 (6 bases). V dropped 3 bases and J dropped 0 bases, with 13 bases sitting between them. From germline, CDR1 is SGHDT and CDR2 YYEEEE. This CDR3 spans 17 amino acids. CDR3 coding DNA: TGTGCCAGCAGCTCCGGGACAATTCTCTCTGGGGCCAACGTCCTGACTTTC. Protein product: CASSSGTILSGANVLTF. Full variable domain (rest looked up from reference TRBV5-6 and TRBJ2-6): DAGVTQSPTHLIKTRGQQVTLRCSPKSGHDTVSWYQQALGQGPQFIFQYYEEEERQRGNFPDRFSGHQFPNYSSELNVNALLLGDSALYLCASSSGTILSGANVLTFGAGSRLTVL.

This chain links TRBV9 with TRBJ1-2, with 10 bases that match TRBD1. This CDR3 has 14 amino acids. The J segment lost 7 bases and the V segment lost 4 bases, leaving 7 bases of the junction unmatched. Germline V gene sequence: CDR1 SGDLS, CDR2 YYNGEE. The CDR3 is CASSPTGGEGGYTF. The CDR3 nucleotides are TGTGCCAGCAGCCCGACAGGGGGCGAAGGTGGCTACACCTTC.

The chain employs TRBV4-1 and TRBJ2-2, with D tentatively TRBD2 (6 bases). The CDR3 runs 14 residues. Looked up from germline, CDR1 is MGHRA and CDR2 is YSYEKL. The ends were cut back, 0 bases at V and 5 bases at J, with 7 bases in the middle. The CDR3 coding sequence is TGCGCCAGCAGCCAAGAGGGGGGAACCGGGGAGCTGTTTTTT. As protein: CASSQEGGTGELFF.

The chain is built from TRBV7-9 and TRBJ2-6; 7 nucleotides match TRBD2. The CDR3 is 17 residues long. Trimming at V came to 1 base and at J to 4 bases, leaving 7 bases not matched to a gene. Germline assignment: CDR1 SEHNR and CDR2 FQNEAQ (reference sequence). Here the CDR3 DNA reads TGTGCCAGCAGCTTAGGGGAGGGGTCGGAAGGGGCCAACGTCCTGACTTTC. It codes for CASSLGEGSEGANVLTF.

This rearrangement joins TRBV5-6 to TRBJ1-1; D is unresolved. The CDR3 extends over 16 amino acids. V was clipped by 3 bases and J by 2 bases, with 17 bases between them. CDR1 and CDR2 from the germline V gene are SGHDT and YYEEEE. The CDR3 sequence: CASSYNRRRGNTEAFF. The CDR3 nucleotides read TGTGCCAGCAGCTATAATCGGAGGCGGGGAAACACTGAAGCTTTCTTT.

The rearrangement uses TRBV2 and TRBJ1-1; no definite D call. The ends were cut back, 1 base at V and 6 bases at J, with 12 bases in the middle. This CDR3 comprises 14 residues. Germline CDR1 reads SNHLY; CDR2 reads FYNNEI. The CDR3 DNA follows: TGTGCCAGCAGTGAAGTCCGACCAGGTGCTGAAGCTTTCTTT. It codes for CASSEVRPGAEAFF.

The chain couples TRBV4-1 to TRBJ1-1, with D possibly TRBD1 on 5 matching bases. Trimming shortened V by 2 bases and J by 11 bases, and 15 bases separated the two germline ends. Germline CDR1 MGHRA, CDR2 YSYEKL. The CDR3 covers 13 residues. The CDR3 sequence: CASSQMGGLNAFF. CDR3 nucleotides: TGCGCCAGCAGCCAAATGGGGGGTTTAAATGCTTTCTTT.

The chain links TRBV14 to TRBJ2-7; 7 bases are shared with TRBD2. V lost 1 base to trimming and J lost 5 bases; unmatched junction nucleotides: 11. Germline V gene data show CDR1 as SGHDN and CDR2 as FVKESK. The CDR3 covers 16 residues. Written as DNA, the CDR3 is TGTGCCAGCAGCCAAGTGGCGGCTAGCGGTCTAAACGAGCAGTACTTC. Its protein is CASSQVAASGLNEQYF.

The chain carries TRBV6-4 and TRBJ2-5; 14 positions match TRBD2. V was pared by 8 bases and J by 3 bases, with 2 bases of the junction left unmatched. Germline values: CDR1 MRHNA, CDR2 SNTAGT. This CDR3 has 14 amino acids. CDR3: CASPGLAGEETQYF. CDR3 sequence (DNA): TGTGCCAGCCCGGGACTAGCGGGAGAAGAGACCCAGTACTTC.

This clone was detected only a few times. V and J are TRBV18 and TRBJ1-5; possible D gene TRBD1, 5 bases. This CDR3 is built from 14 residues. The germline V gene encodes CDR1 KGHSH and CDR2 LQKENI. The V gene lost 3 bases and the J gene lost 3 bases, with 9 bases spanning the gap. This CDR3 is CASSPDRNNQPQHF. The CDR3 DNA reads as TGTGCCAGCTCACCCGACAGAAACAATCAGCCCCAGCATTTT.

This chain uses TRBV9 with TRBJ1-1, with D possibly TRBD1 on 6 matching bases. This CDR3 spans 16 amino acids. Germline CDR1 is SGDLS and CDR2 is YYNGEE. V was cut by 4 bases and J by 8 bases, with 24 bases left in between. CDR3 loop: CASSPPGRGFIAEAFF. The CDR3 DNA reads as TGTGCCAGCAGCCCCCCCGGCAGGGGATTCATAGCGGAAGCTTTCTTT.

To note about this clone: Other DNA sequences in this specimen translate into the identical CDR3. The gene calls are TRBV5-1 and TRBJ2-3, with D possibly TRBD2 on 5 matching bases. Trimming stripped 3 bases from V and 6 bases from J, with 8 bases between. The germline gives CDR1 SGHRS, CDR2 YFSETQ. CDR3 length: 12 residues. CDR3 residues: CASSSGGDTQYF. CDR3 sequence (DNA): TGCGCCAGCAGCTCCGGCGGGGATACGCAGTATTTT. The full variable domain, in which reference TRBV5-1 and TRBJ2-3 provide the parts outside the CDR3, is KAGVTQTPRYLIKTRGQQVTLSCSPISGHRSVSWYQQTPGQGLQFLFEYFSETQRNKGNFPGRFSGRQFSNSRSEMNVSTLELGDSALYLCASSSGGDTQYFGPGTRLTVL.

The V gene is TRBV5-6, the J gene TRBJ1-5; D is uncertain. CDR3 length: 15 amino acids. The V gene's germline CDR1 is SGHDT and CDR2 YYEEEE. Trimming removed 4 bases at V and 4 bases at J, with 15 bases between. This CDR3 reads CASSLGSVMNQPQHF. DNA of the CDR3: TGTGCCAGCAGCCTAGGGAGTGTGATGAATCAGCCCCAGCATTTT.

The CDR3 sequence is CASSPIDTATNEKLFF. CDR3 nucleotide sequence: TGTGCCAGCTCACCCATTGACACTGCAACTAATGAAAAACTGTTTTTT. The gene calls are TRBV18 and TRBJ1-4; D remains ambiguous. Per germline, CDR1 KGHSH and CDR2 LQKENI. V lost 3 bases and J 0 bases, leaving 11 bases between the germline ends. CDR3 size: 16 residues.

The genes are TRBV5-4 and TRBJ2-1; 8 positions agree with TRBD2. Losses at the gene ends were 0 bases for V and 9 bases for J; bases not matched to a gene: 17. The CDR3 is 18 residues long. Per germline, CDR1 SGHNT and CDR2 YYREEE (reference sequence). The CDR3 here is CASSLALLAGNGGGEQFF. Written as DNA, the CDR3 is TGTGCCAGCAGCTTGGCCCTTTTAGCGGGAAACGGGGGGGGTGAGCAGTTCTTC.

The genes are TRBV5-6 and TRBJ2-7; 8 nucleotides line up with TRBD2. Losses at the gene ends were 6 bases for V and 3 bases for J; bases not matched to a gene: 8. The CDR3 has 14 amino acids. Germline V lookup: CDR1 SGHDT, CDR2 YYEEEE. CDR3 bases: TGTGCCAGCACACACGGGAGGGCCATCTACGAGCAGTACTTC. This codes for CASTHGRAIYEQYF.